Below, 22 T cell receptor beta chains from the same sample are listed, as sequenced in a study of T cell changes during pregnancy in multiple sclerosis. TCRdb's copy holds only in-frame clones and misses some; the assay was immunoSEQ multiplex PCR. The sample includes about 46,000 clones, 80% to 95% of them seen just once. Sequencing used CD8+ T cells from peripheral blood mononuclear cells, obtained in the second trimester of pregnancy. These TCRs come from a female donor with multiple sclerosis, enrolled in a pregnancy study.

The CDR3 sequence: CSVDSTADSSGNTIYF. As DNA, the CDR3 is TGCAGCGTTGATTCCACGGCGGATAGCTCTGGAAACACCATATATTTT. The chain uses TRBV29-1 and TRBJ1-3; D is undetermined. V was trimmed by 3 bases and J by 0 bases, leaving 15 bases between them. The CDR3 runs to 16 residues. Per germline, CDR1 SQVTM and CDR2 ANQGSEA.

This clone has only one observation. This chain uses TRBV6-1 with TRBJ2-7, with D tentatively TRBD2 (6 bases). The length of the CDR3 is 15 residues. V lost 2 bases and J lost 2, with 13 bases in between. The germline gives CDR1 MNHNS, CDR2 SASEGT. CDR3 in DNA: TGTGCCAGCAGTGAATCTCACGGGGGACCCTACGAGCAGTACTTC. This encodes CASSESHGGPYEQYF.

The J gene is TRBJ2-7, the V gene TRBV4-3; 9 positions match TRBD2. V gave up 4 bases and J gave up 2 bases; unmatched junction bases: 6. CDR1 and CDR2 (germline): LGHNA, YSLEER. The CDR3 totals 15 residues. CDR3 in DNA: TGCGCCAGCAGCCCGAATGCGGGGGGGGCCTACGAGCAGTACTTC. It encodes CASSPNAGGAYEQYF.

This sequence joins TRBV9 and TRBJ2-4; 7 nucleotides line up with TRBD2. Trimming cost V 5 bases and J 3 bases; bases outside gene matches: 11. Germline lookup yields CDR1 SGDLS and CDR2 YYNGEE. The CDR3 is 16 amino acids. The CDR3 DNA sequence: TGTGCCAGCAGTCTGGGAGGGTCGGGGGGCAAAAACATTCAGTACTTC. Translation gives CASSLGGSGGKNIQYF.

On this clone itself: The identical CDR3 is also encoded by other nucleotide sequences in the sample. The chain combines TRBV4-1 with TRBJ2-1; 9 nucleotides line up with TRBD2. The ends lost 3 bases at V and 4 bases at J; junction bases unmatched: 7. Germline lookup yields CDR1 MGHRA and CDR2 YSYEKL. The CDR3 is made up of 16 amino acids. CDR3: CASSQSLAGGYNEQFF. As DNA, the CDR3 is TGCGCCAGCAGCCAGAGTTTGGCGGGGGGGTACAATGAGCAGTTCTTC.

The chain uses TRBV27 and TRBJ1-1, with TRBD1 identical over 7 bases. The J segment lost 9 bases and the V segment lost 0 bases, leaving 10 bases of the junction unmatched. The germline V gene has CDR1 MNHEY and CDR2 SMNVEV (reference sequence). CDR3 length equals 15 residues. CDR3 residues: CASSLSKGANTKAFF. The CDR3 region has the DNA TGTGCCAGCAGTTTATCGAAGGGGGCGAATACCAAAGCTTTCTTT.

V usage is TRBV9 and J usage is TRBJ2-5; TRBD2 agrees at 7 bases. CDR3 length: 16 residues. Germline loops: CDR1 SGDLS, CDR2 YYNGEE. V lost 0 bases, J lost 2 bases, and 7 bases stayed unmatched. The CDR3: CASSVEEGGDQETQYF. The CDR3 DNA follows: TGTGCCAGCAGCGTAGAAGAGGGAGGGGATCAAGAGACCCAGTACTTC.

The chain joins TRBV7-9 to TRBJ2-7, with TRBD2 identical over 9 bases. In germline, CDR1 is SEHNR, CDR2 FQNEAQ (reference sequence). V shed 1 base and J 6 bases; nucleotides not matched to a gene: 7. This CDR3 region has 15 residues. CDR3 sequence reads: CASSLERGVRSEQYF. The CDR3 bases are TGTGCCAGCAGCTTAGAGCGGGGGGTTCGATCCGAGCAGTACTTC.

The rearrangement links TRBV11-3 to TRBJ2-1, with 9 bases aligning to TRBD1. V lost 7 bases and J lost 6; bases outside the gene matches: 10. The CDR3 extends over 15 amino acids. CDR1 and CDR2 (germline): SGHNT, YENEEA. The CDR3 spells CASNSAGTGSNEQFF. The DNA of the CDR3 is TGTGCCAGCAACTCCGCCGGGACAGGGTCCAATGAGCAGTTCTTC.

This chain uses TRBV7-9 with TRBJ1-2; D not resolved. The germline V gene has CDR1 SEHNR and CDR2 FQNEAQ (reference sequence). The V end was cut by 1 base, the J end by 13 bases, with 13 bases between. The CDR3 has 12 residues. For the CDR3, the DNA is TGTGCCAGCAGCTTAGAAGACATGGATCCCACCTTC. Translated, it gives CASSLEDMDPTF.

The chain joins TRBV7-9 to TRBJ2-7; no clear D. The CDR3 extends over 12 amino acids. The ends were cut back, 5 bases at V and 4 bases at J, with 9 bases in the middle. Germline lookup yields CDR1 SEHNR and CDR2 FQNEAQ (reference sequence). CDR3 DNA: TGTGCCAGCAGCACAGAGTCTTACGAGCAGTACTTC. Its translation is CASSTESYEQYF.

V gene TRBV19 combines with J gene TRBJ1-2, with no clear D. CDR3 length: 15 amino acids. In germline, CDR1 is LNHDA, CDR2 SQIVND (reference sequence). Trimming cost V 4 bases and J 6 bases, with 18 bases left between them. The CDR3 loop is CASSRHDRILDGYTF. The CDR3 region has the DNA TGTGCCAGTAGTAGACACGACCGGATCCTTGATGGCTACACCTTC.

This rearrangement joins TRBV9 to TRBJ2-1; TRBD2 agrees at 10 bases. V was clipped by 3 bases and J by 4 bases; unmatched bases: 7. Germline loops: CDR1 SGDLS, CDR2 YYNGEE. The length of the CDR3 is 16 residues. The CDR3 sequence is CASSGRLAGDYNEQFF. The CDR3 nucleotides are TGTGCCAGCAGCGGAAGACTAGCGGGCGATTACAATGAGCAGTTCTTC. Full variable domain (outside the CDR3, taken from reference TRBV9 and TRBJ2-1): DSGVTQTPKHLITATGQRVTLRCSPRSGDLSVYWYQQSLDQGLQFLIQYYNGEERAKGNILERFSAQQFPDLHSELNLSSLELGDSALYFCASSGRLAGDYNEQFFGPGTRLTVL.

This chain links TRBV29-1 with TRBJ1-2; TRBD1 agrees at 7 bases. Trimming cost V 6 bases and J 2 bases; bases outside gene matches: 6. The CDR3 runs 13 residues. Germline CDR1 and CDR2: SQVTM and ANQGSEA. CDR3 DNA sequence: TGCAGCGTCGCCGGGACAGCGAACTATGGCTACACCTTC. As protein: CSVAGTANYGYTF.

The genes are TRBV29-1 and TRBJ2-7; a possible D gene is TRBD1 (6 bases). Trimming removed 5 bases at V and 10 bases at J, with 12 bases between. The length of the CDR3 is 10 residues. The germline gives CDR1 SQVTM, CDR2 ANQGSEA. As DNA, the CDR3 is TGCAGCGTTTACAGGGATTTTCAGTACTTC. Translating it yields CSVYRDFQYF.

The V call is TRBV27, the J call TRBJ1-1; D may be TRBD1 (6 bases). The length of the CDR3 is 14 residues. V lost 2 bases to trimming and J lost 1 base, with 8 bases between them. The germline CDR1 and CDR2 sequences are MNHEY and SMNVEV (reference sequence). The CDR3 protein is CASSLRGGNTEAFF. The CDR3 nucleotides are TGTGCCAGCAGTTTACGAGGGGGGAACACTGAAGCTTTCTTT.

The chain recombines TRBV19 with TRBJ1-1, with 7 bases matching TRBD1. Germline V gene sequence: CDR1 LNHDA, CDR2 SQIVND (reference sequence). V gave up 7 bases and J gave up 4 bases; unmatched junction bases: 9. This CDR3 has 14 amino acids. The CDR3 sequence is CASTIDAGGTEAFF. The CDR3 DNA is TGTGCCAGTACCATCGACGCAGGGGGCACTGAAGCTTTCTTT.

The rearrangement joins TRBV7-9 to TRBJ2-1, with D perhaps matching TRBD2 (7 bases). Germline CDR1 is SEHNR and CDR2 is FQNEAQ (reference sequence). The CDR3 sequence is 16 residues long. V lost 0 bases and J lost 4, with 13 bases in between. DNA for the CDR3: TGTGCCAGCAGCTTAGCGGGGGGGCTTCGATACAATGAGCAGTTCTTC. Protein sequence: CASSLAGGLRYNEQFF.

The chain employs TRBV4-3 and TRBJ1-6, with D unclear. This CDR3 region has 14 residues. V was cut by 2 bases and J by 7 bases, with 9 bases left in between. Germline V gene data show CDR1 as LGHNA and CDR2 as YSLEER. CDR3 amino acids: CASSQNFPNSPLHF. CDR3 DNA sequence: TGCGCCAGCAGCCAAAACTTCCCCAATTCACCCCTCCACTTT.

The V and J genes are TRBV7-2 and TRBJ2-4; possible D gene TRBD1, 8 bases. The CDR3 length is 14 residues. V lost 5 bases and J 7 bases, leaving 15 bases between the germline ends. CDR1 is SGHTA and CDR2 is FQGNSA in the germline V gene. CDR3 residues: CASSPGQGGNIQYF. As DNA, the CDR3 is TGTGCCAGCAGCCCAGGACAGGGAGGGAACATTCAGTACTTC.

This chain links TRBV9 with TRBJ2-1, with D perhaps TRBD2 (5 bases). V lost 4 bases, J lost 0 bases, and 14 bases lay in between. Looked up from germline, CDR1 is SGDLS and CDR2 is YYNGEE. The CDR3 sequence is 16 residues long. The CDR3 here is CASSQRLGSSYNEQFF. CDR3 nucleotide sequence: TGTGCCAGCAGCCAAAGGCTGGGGAGCTCCTACAATGAGCAGTTCTTC.

This clone has a single count. This chain links TRBV19 with TRBJ2-2; D unclear. There are 14 residues in the CDR3. The V gene's germline CDR1 is LNHDA and CDR2 SQIVND (reference sequence). V lost 1 base and J lost 3, with 6 bases in between. The CDR3 DNA reads TGTGCCAGTAGTATAGCTGGAGACACCGGGGAGCTGTTTTTT. Its protein product is CASSIAGDTGELFF.